The 18 T cell receptor beta chains listed next were all sequenced from one sample in a study of shared clonotypes between healthy human individuals. Naive-designated CD8 cells lacked CD45RO, were positively enriched for CCR7, and omitted terminally differentiated effector memory CD45RA+ cells. Sequencing was performed with immunoSEQ multiplex PCR; in TCRdb, only in-frame clones are kept and a portion is missing. This table has under 1 million clones, 80% to 95% appearing once. The sequenced sample consisted of naive CD8+ T cells sorted from blood. These receptors came from a man aged 25-45 years in good health.

The chain's CDR3 is CASSSQGDTQYF. The CDR3 bases are TGTGCCAGTAGTTCACAGGGCGATACGCAGTATTTT. The chain carries TRBV19 and TRBJ2-3, with D maybe TRBD1 (6 bases). V was shortened by 5 bases and J by 6 bases, with 9 bases between the two germline ends. The CDR3 length is 12 residues. The germline gives CDR1 LNHDA, CDR2 SQIVND (reference sequence).

The chain joins TRBV9 to TRBJ2-1, with TRBD2 matching 7 bases. Trimming took 3 bases from V and 6 from J; bases not matched to a gene: 12. This CDR3 region has 16 residues. Germline-derived CDR1 and CDR2 are SGDLS and YYNGEE. The CDR3 here is CASSALVAGDLNEQFF. The CDR3 DNA sequence: TGTGCCAGCAGCGCCCTAGTGGCGGGAGATCTCAATGAGCAGTTCTTC. The whole variable domain, remainder taken from reference TRBV9 and TRBJ2-1, is DSGVTQTPKHLITATGQRVTLRCSPRSGDLSVYWYQQSLDQGLQFLIQYYNGEERAKGNILERFSAQQFPDLHSELNLSSLELGDSALYFCASSALVAGDLNEQFFGPGTRLTVL.

The rearrangement joins TRBV27 to TRBJ2-7, with TRBD2 matching 10 bases. This CDR3 is 13 amino acids long. V shed 5 bases, J shed 3 bases, and the junction held 1 base outside the gene matches. The germline V gene has CDR1 MNHEY and CDR2 SMNVEV (reference sequence). The CDR3 loop reads CASSSGGDYEQYF. CDR3 in DNA: TGTGCCAGCAGTAGCGGGGGGGACTACGAGCAGTACTTC.

The chain combines TRBV9 with TRBJ2-2; D could derive from TRBD1 or TRBD2 (5 bases each). Germline CDR1 is SGDLS and CDR2 is YYNGEE. The CDR3 contains 14 residues. V was shortened by 5 bases and J by 2 bases, with 10 bases between the two germline ends. The CDR3 sequence: CASRGRQNTGELFF. CDR3 sequence (DNA): TGTGCCAGCAGGGGACGACAAAACACCGGGGAGCTGTTTTTT.

V gene TRBV28 combines with J gene TRBJ2-2, with TRBD1 matching over 7 bases. J lost 6 bases, V lost 5 bases, and 12 bases had no gene match. CDR1 MDHEN and CDR2 SYDVKM come from the germline V gene. This CDR3 region has 16 residues. The CDR3: CASSPRQGILPGELFF. The CDR3 DNA reads TGTGCCAGCAGTCCCCGACAGGGAATCCTTCCCGGGGAGCTGTTTTTT.

The CDR3 here is CASGIRGYGYTF. The CDR3 coding sequence is TGCGCCAGCGGTATCAGAGGCTATGGCTACACCTTC. The chain links TRBV10-2 to TRBJ1-2, with no clear D. Trimming shortened V by 8 bases and J by 4 bases, and 11 bases separated the two germline ends. Germline V gene lookup returns CDR1 WSHSY and CDR2 SAAADI. The CDR3 runs to 12 residues.

The gene calls are TRBV2 and TRBJ2-7, with D tentatively TRBD1 (7 bases). The V end was cut by 3 bases, the J end by 9 bases, with 18 bases between. Germline V gene sequence: CDR1 SNHLY, CDR2 FYNNEI. This CDR3 spans 14 amino acids. The CDR3 region has the DNA TGTGCCAGCAGTGAGGCGGCAGGGGGGCTGGGGCAGTACTTC. Translation gives CASSEAAGGLGQYF. The complete variable domain, with remaining parts taken from reference TRBV2 and TRBJ2-7, reads EPEVTQTPSHQVTQMGQEVILRCVPISNHLYFYWYRQILGQKVEFLVSFYNNEISEKSEIFDDQFSVERPDGSNFTLKIRSTKLEDSAMYFCASSEAAGGLGQYFGPGTRLTVT.

This sequence joins TRBV7-6 and TRBJ2-2; the match to TRBD2 covers 12 bases. Germline CDR1 and CDR2: SGHVS and FNYEAQ. CDR3 length: 17 residues. J lost 2 bases, V lost 5 bases, and 6 bases had no gene match. This CDR3 reads CASSRRLAGANTGELFF. The CDR3 DNA sequence: TGTGCCAGCAGCCGGAGACTAGCGGGAGCCAACACCGGGGAGCTGTTTTTT.

The chain couples TRBV6-5 to TRBJ2-7; D remains unclear. Between the trimmed V and J ends, which lost 4 bases and 1 base, there was a span of 11 bases. This CDR3 is built from 14 residues. The germline V gene encodes CDR1 MNHEY and CDR2 SVGAGI. CDR3 protein: CASSSKGFSYEQYF. Written as DNA, the CDR3 is TGTGCCAGCAGTTCGAAAGGGTTTTCCTACGAGCAGTACTTC.

This rearrangement joins TRBV11-2 to TRBJ2-1; no firm D call. Germline V CDR1 and CDR2: SGHAT, FQNNGV. This CDR3 comprises 11 residues. Deletions cut 5 bases from V and 7 bases from J, with 6 bases between. The CDR3 DNA is TGTGCCAGCAGCACAGTGAATGAGCAGTTCTTC. This sequence encodes CASSTVNEQFF.

This CDR3 reads CASRKIAGGNYEQFF. CDR3 DNA sequence: TGTGCCAGTAGGAAGATAGCGGGAGGTAACTATGAGCAGTTCTTC. This chain joins TRBV19 and TRBJ2-1; 10 bases map to TRBD2. V shed 6 bases, J shed 8 bases, and the junction held 10 bases outside the gene matches. Germline CDR1 reads LNHDA; CDR2 reads SQIVND (reference sequence). This CDR3 has 15 residues.

The gene calls are TRBV27 and TRBJ1-2; D remains ambiguous. CDR3 length: 11 amino acids. Germline V lookup: CDR1 MNHEY, CDR2 SMNVEV (reference sequence). Trimming took 6 bases from V and 5 from J, leaving 7 bases between them. CDR3 region: CASRDFYGYTF. CDR3 bases: TGTGCCAGCAGAGATTTTTATGGCTACACCTTC.

The chain is built from TRBV7-8 and TRBJ2-1; D perhaps matches TRBD2 (5 bases). Trimming stripped 2 bases from V and 6 bases from J, with 11 bases between. This CDR3 spans 14 amino acids. CDR1 is SGHVS and CDR2 is FQNEAQ in the germline V gene. The CDR3: CASSLLIEGNEQFF. Written as DNA, the CDR3 is TGTGCCAGCAGCTTATTAATAGAGGGCAATGAGCAGTTCTTC.

J is TRBJ2-1 and V is TRBV7-6, with TRBD2 matching 8 bases. The V gene's germline CDR1 is SGHVS and CDR2 FNYEAQ. V lost 2 bases to trimming and J lost 3 bases; unmatched junction nucleotides: 9. CDR3 length: 17 amino acids. For the CDR3, the DNA is TGTGCCAGCAGCTTATCGACTAGCGCCGATTTCTACAATGAGCAGTTCTTC. It yields the protein CASSLSTSADFYNEQFF. Supplemented by reference TRBV7-6 and TRBJ2-1, the full variable domain reads GAGVSQSPRYKVTKRGQDVALRCDPISGHVSLYWYRQALGQGPEFLTYFNYEAQQDKSGLPNDRFSAERPEGSISTLTIQRTEQRDSAMYRCASSLSTSADFYNEQFFGPGTRLTVL.

This chain connects TRBV9 to TRBJ2-1, with 12 bases lining up with TRBD2. Looked up from germline, CDR1 is SGDLS and CDR2 is YYNGEE. With V trimmed by 4 bases and J by 0 bases, 14 bases remained unmatched. The length of the CDR3 is 20 residues. The CDR3 sequence: CASSHRTSGEGYSSYNEQFF. The CDR3 bases are TGTGCCAGCAGCCACCGGACTAGCGGGGAGGGTTATAGCTCCTACAATGAGCAGTTCTTC. Filled out from reference TRBV9 and TRBJ2-1, the complete variable domain reads DSGVTQTPKHLITATGQRVTLRCSPRSGDLSVYWYQQSLDQGLQFLIQYYNGEERAKGNILERFSAQQFPDLHSELNLSSLELGDSALYFCASSHRTSGEGYSSYNEQFFGPGTRLTVL.

As DNA, the CDR3 is TGTGCCAGTGGCCTTACGATTGGGGCTAACCTGGTTCCAACTAATGAAAAACTGTTTTTT. Protein: CASGLTIGANLVPTNEKLFF. The chain employs TRBV19 and TRBJ1-4; D may be TRBD1 (5 bases). CDR3 size: 20 residues. CDR1 is LNHDA, CDR2 SQIVND, per germline (reference sequence). The V gene lost 8 bases and the J gene lost 0 bases, with 28 bases spanning the gap.

The genes are TRBV28 and TRBJ1-1; D gene uncertain. Per the germline V gene, CDR1 is MDHEN and CDR2 is SYDVKM. CDR3 length: 11 residues. V was trimmed by 4 bases and J by 9 bases, leaving 9 bases between them. CDR3 protein: CASSWARQAFF. The DNA for the CDR3 is TGTGCCAGCAGTTGGGCCAGACAAGCTTTCTTT. The complete variable domain, with remaining parts taken from reference TRBV28 and TRBJ1-1, reads DVKVTQSSRYLVKRTGEKVFLECVQDMDHENMFWYRQDPGLGLRLIYFSYDVKMKEKGDIPEGYSVSREKKERFSLILESASTNQTSMYLCASSWARQAFFGQGTRLTVV.

V gene TRBV2 combines with J gene TRBJ2-1, with TRBD2 identical over 8 bases. The CDR3 contains 13 residues. The V gene's germline CDR1 is SNHLY and CDR2 FYNNEI. V trimming: 6 bases; J trimming: 9 bases; junction bases outside the gene matches: 7. The CDR3 bases are TGTGCCAGCAGCTTAGACCGGGAGGGTGAGCAGTTCTTC. It specifies CASSLDREGEQFF.